This T cell receptor beta chain was retrieved from a study of response to subunit inactivated influenza vaccine. Study-level points and caveats: New T cells are recruited in small numbers by each seasonal influenza vaccination, according to the authors' suggestion.

This clonotype was found many times. Its antigen is not known. The CDR3 runs 12 residues. The V end lost 7 bases, the J end lost 2 bases, and 10 bases lay between the germline ends. From germline, CDR1 is SQVTM and CDR2 ANQGSEA. TCRdb processed the RT-PCR reads anew with MiXCR; each CDR3 protein has one entry. This table holds around 250,000 distinct CDR3 sequences, 9% to 15% found once. Sequenced here: non-naive T cells sorted from PBMCs, sampled less than 15 days before vaccination. The chain combines TRBV29-1 with TRBJ2-3; no definite D call. The TCR was taken from a man aged 45-60 years who received an inactivated influenza vaccine. CDR3 DNA: TGCAGCGGACGTCGGTACACAGATACGCAGTATTTT. As protein: CSGRRYTDTQYF.